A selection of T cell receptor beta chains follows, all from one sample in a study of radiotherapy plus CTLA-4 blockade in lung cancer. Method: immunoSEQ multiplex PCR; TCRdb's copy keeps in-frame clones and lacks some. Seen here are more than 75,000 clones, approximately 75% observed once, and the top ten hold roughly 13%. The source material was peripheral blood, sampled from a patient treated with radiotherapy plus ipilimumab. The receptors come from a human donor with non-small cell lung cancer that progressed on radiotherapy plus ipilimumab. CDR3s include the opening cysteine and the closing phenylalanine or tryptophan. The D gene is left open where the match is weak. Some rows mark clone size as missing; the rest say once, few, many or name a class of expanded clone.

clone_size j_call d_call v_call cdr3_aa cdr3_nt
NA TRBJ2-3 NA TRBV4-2 CASSQDDAITDTQYF TGTGCCAGCAGCCAAGATGACGCGATCACAGATACGCAGTATTTT
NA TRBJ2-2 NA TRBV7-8 CASGVRGTSTGELFF TGTGCCAGCGGGGTACGGGGGACCTCCACCGGGGAGCTGTTTTTT
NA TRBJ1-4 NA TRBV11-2 CASSSPREGNEKLFF TGTGCCAGCAGCTCTCCCCGCGAGGGTAATGAAAAACTGTTTTTT
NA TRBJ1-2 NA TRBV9 CASSTLSGTPYGYTF TGTGCCAGCAGCACCCTTTCCGGGACACCCTATGGCTACACCTTC
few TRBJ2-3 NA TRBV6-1 CASSASRDTQYF TGTGCCAGCAGTGCCTCTAGGGATACGCAGTATTTT
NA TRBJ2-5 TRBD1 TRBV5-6 CASSRQGFEETQYF TGTGCCAGCAGCCGACAGGGCTTCGAAGAGACCCAGTACTTC
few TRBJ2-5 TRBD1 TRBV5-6 CASSSRGQGETQYF TGTGCCAGCAGCAGCAGGGGGCAGGGAGAGACCCAGTACTTC
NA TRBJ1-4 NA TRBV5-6 CASSLLGLREKLFF TGTGCCAGCAGCTTGTTGGGACTCCGTGAAAAACTGTTTTTT
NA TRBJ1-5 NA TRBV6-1 CASSGPGYDQPQHF TGTGCCAGCAGCGGCCCGGGGTACGATCAGCCCCAGCATTTT
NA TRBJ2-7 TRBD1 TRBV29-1 CSVKGQGAYEQYF TGCAGCGTTAAGGGACAGGGGGCTTACGAGCAGTACTTC
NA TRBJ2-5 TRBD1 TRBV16 CASSPHRGSQETQYF TGTGCCAGCAGCCCACACAGGGGGAGCCAAGAGACCCAGTACTTC
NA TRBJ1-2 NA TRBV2 CASSETPGWSNYGYTF TGTGCCAGCAGTGAAACCCCCGGATGGAGTAACTATGGCTACACCTTC
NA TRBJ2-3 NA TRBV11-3 CASSEGDTQYF TGTGCCAGCAGTGAAGGCGATACGCAGTATTTT
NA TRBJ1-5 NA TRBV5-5 CASSPLGGKNQPQHF TGTGCCAGCAGCCCCCTGGGGGGTAAGAATCAGCCCCAGCATTTT
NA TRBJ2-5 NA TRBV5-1 CASSLVLAQETQYF TGCGCCAGCAGCTTGGTACTCGCTCAAGAGACCCAGTACTTC
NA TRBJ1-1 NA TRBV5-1 CASSSPMGGTEAFF TGCGCCAGCAGCTCTCCCATGGGGGGGACTGAAGCTTTCTTT
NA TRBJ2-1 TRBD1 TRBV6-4 CASRTDRVEIVEQFF TGTGCCAGCAGAACCGACAGGGTAGAGATTGTTGAGCAGTTCTTC
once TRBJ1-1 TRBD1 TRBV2 CASSGQGTEAFF TGTGCCAGCAGCGGACAGGGGACTGAAGCTTTCTTT
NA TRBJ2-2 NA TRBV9 CASSVDDGGADGELFF TGTGCCAGCAGCGTAGATGATGGGGGAGCGGACGGGGAGCTGTTTTTT
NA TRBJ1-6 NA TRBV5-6 CASSFFWGQSPLHF TGTGCCAGCAGCTTCTTCTGGGGGCAGTCACCCCTCCACTTT
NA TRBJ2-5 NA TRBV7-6 CASSLDMSARPETQYF TGTGCCAGCAGCTTAGATATGTCGGCTCGCCCGGAGACCCAGTACTTC
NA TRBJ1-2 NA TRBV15 CATSLGNGYGYTF TGTGCCACCTCCCTGGGGAACGGCTATGGCTACACCTTC
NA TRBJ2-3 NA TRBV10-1 CASSARDGLTDTQYF TGCGCCAGCAGTGCCCGGGACGGTCTCACAGATACGCAGTATTTT
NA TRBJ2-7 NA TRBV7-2 CASSLSHGSYEQYF TGTGCCAGCAGCTTAAGCCACGGTAGCTACGAGCAGTACTTC
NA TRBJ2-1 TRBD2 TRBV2 CASRRLAGVGNEQFF TGTGCCAGCAGGAGACTAGCGGGAGTCGGCAATGAGCAGTTCTTC
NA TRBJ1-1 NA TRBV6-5 CASSWTGRLNTEAFF TGTGCCAGCAGTTGGACTGGGAGATTGAACACTGAAGCTTTCTTT
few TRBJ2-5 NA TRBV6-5 CASSYSGETQYF TGTGCCAGCAGTTACTCCGGGGAGACCCAGTACTTC
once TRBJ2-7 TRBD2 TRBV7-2 CASSFSAGGTYEQYF TGTGCCAGCAGCTTCTCAGCGGGGGGCACCTACGAGCAGTACTTC
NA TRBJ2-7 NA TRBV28 CASSGNLEQYF TGTGCCAGCAGTGGGAATCTTGAGCAGTACTTC
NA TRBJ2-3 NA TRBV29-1 CSVVGGRKDTQYF TGCAGCGTTGTAGGAGGGAGAAAAGATACGCAGTATTTT
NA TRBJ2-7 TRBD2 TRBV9 CASSVEGLADEQYF TGTGCCAGCAGCGTAGAGGGACTAGCTGACGAGCAGTACTTC
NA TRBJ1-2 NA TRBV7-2 CASSPVTF TGTGCCAGCAGCCCCGTTACCTTC